The 15 T cell receptor beta chains in this list originate from one sample, sequenced in a study of persistence of HIV-infected CD4 T cells. The libraries were made with immunoSEQ version 4 in survey mode. Generated by immunoSEQ multiplex PCR, the TCRdb table keeps only in-frame clones and is missing some. Of tens of thousands of clones listed, 80% to 90% are singletons. No cognate antigen is known for these TCRs. This nonspecific control used anti-CD3/anti-CD28 bead stimulation of CD4+ T cells. Sorting selected CD4+ T cells upregulating both CD40 ligand and CD69. Sample: CD4+ T cells sorted from PBMCs after roughly 18-hour stimulation, taken from a patient who received antiretroviral therapy. The receptor set was obtained from an adult woman with HIV who was CMV-seropositive.

The chain has TRBV24-1 and TRBJ2-5, with TRBD2 as a possible D gene (7 bases). Germline CDR1 reads KGHDR; CDR2 reads SFDVKD. The CDR3 contains 11 residues. Deletions cut 1 base from V and 14 bases from J, with 10 bases between. In nucleotides, the CDR3 is TGTGCCACCAGTGATTTACGGGGGGCTTACTTC. Its translation is CATSDLRGAYF.

This clone occurred once. The chain carries TRBV6-2 or TRBV6-3 and TRBJ2-5; 9 bases match TRBD2. The junction had 14 bases not matched to a gene; V was cut back by 0 bases and J by 3 bases. The CDR3 has 19 amino acids. CDR1 is MNHEY and CDR2 is SVGEGT in the germline V gene. This chain's CDR3 is CASSYSFLAGPRWEETQYF. CDR3 nucleotide sequence: TGTGCCAGCAGTTACTCGTTCCTAGCGGGGCCCCGTTGGGAAGAGACCCAGTACTTC.

The rearrangement uses TRBV11-3 and TRBJ1-3; D ambiguous. The CDR3 runs 13 residues. Germline lookup yields CDR1 SGHNT and CDR2 YENEEA. Trimming took 6 bases from V and 0 from J, leaving 6 bases between them. DNA for the CDR3: TGTGCCAGCAGTCCTACCTCTGGAAACACCATATATTTT. Amino acids: CASSPTSGNTIYF.

This chain links TRBV6-6 with TRBJ1-5; no clear D gene. The CDR3 is made up of 16 amino acids. Per the germline V gene, CDR1 is MNHNY and CDR2 is SVGAGI (reference sequence). Trimming left V 2 bases short and J 0 bases short, with 11 bases between. The CDR3 region is CASSYEPRYSNQPQHF. In DNA form, the CDR3 reads TGTGCCAGCAGTTACGAGCCCCGATATAGCAATCAGCCCCAGCATTTT.

This clone has only one observation. The chain is built from TRBV6-5 and TRBJ1-5; a weak D match, TRBD1 (5 bases). This CDR3 has 15 amino acids. The germline CDR1 and CDR2 sequences are MNHEY and SVGAGI. V was trimmed by 5 bases and J by 5 bases, leaving 16 bases between them. The CDR3 is CASSPAGRGDQPQHF. CDR3 DNA: TGTGCCAGCAGTCCCGCCGGGAGGGGAGATCAGCCCCAGCATTTT.

This rearrangement joins TRBV29-1 to TRBJ2-7; the match to TRBD1 covers 7 bases. The V segment lost 6 bases and the J segment 5 bases; nucleotides outside the gene matches: 16. CDR3 length: 15 residues. Germline CDR1 and CDR2: SQVTM and ANQGSEA. The CDR3 here is CSVGARQGNSNEQYF. The CDR3 DNA follows: TGCAGCGTGGGGGCCCGACAGGGAAATAGCAACGAGCAGTACTTC.

The rearrangement joins TRBV29-1 to TRBJ2-3; 12 bases are shared with TRBD2. V shed 7 bases and J 5 bases; nucleotides not matched to a gene: 16. CDR1 and CDR2 (germline): SQVTM, ANQGSEA. The CDR3 is 17 amino acids. The CDR3 nucleotides read TGCAGCGCCAAACCCTCCGGGACTAGCGGGCTTGGAGATACGCAGTATTTT. Its translation: CSAKPSGTSGLGDTQYF.

In this sample, this clone turned up a few times. This chain links TRBV3-1 (or the pseudogene TRBV3-2) with TRBJ1-5; the match to TRBD1 covers 8 bases. Per the germline V gene, CDR1 is LGHDT and CDR2 is YNNKEL (reference sequence). After removal of 6 bases from V and 2 bases from J, the junction contained 15 bases not matched to a gene. There are 18 residues in the CDR3. The CDR3 coding sequence is TGTGCCAGCAGTGCCGGGACAGGCTTAATTGGGGGCAATCAGCCCCAGCATTTT. As protein: CASSAGTGLIGGNQPQHF.

The chain carries TRBV19 and TRBJ1-3; D is unclear. Germline lookup yields CDR1 LNHDA and CDR2 SQIVND (reference sequence). The CDR3 runs 14 residues. V gave up 5 bases and J gave up 1 base, with 9 bases separating them. CDR3 sequence: CASSDMGSGNTIYF. The CDR3 nucleotides are TGTGCCAGTAGTGACATGGGGTCTGGAAACACCATATATTTT.

The CDR3 coding sequence is TGCGCCAGCAGCTTGGTTATGAACACTGAAGCTTTCTTT. Its translation is CASSLVMNTEAFF. J is TRBJ1-1 and V is TRBV5-1; D gene uncertain. V shed 0 bases and J shed 0 bases, with 3 bases lying between them. The CDR3 extends over 13 amino acids. Germline CDR1 reads SGHRS; CDR2 reads YFSETQ. The full variable domain, with the rest looked up from reference TRBV5-1 and TRBJ1-1, is KAGVTQTPRYLIKTRGQQVTLSCSPISGHRSVSWYQQTPGQGLQFLFEYFSETQRNKGNFPGRFSGRQFSNSRSEMNVSTLELGDSALYLCASSLVMNTEAFFGQGTRLTVV.

This chain uses TRBV2 with TRBJ1-1; the D gene is possibly TRBD1 (6 bases). CDR3 length equals 14 residues. Germline V gives CDR1 SNHLY, CDR2 FYNNEI. Trimming left V 8 bases short and J 5 bases short, with 18 bases between. The CDR3 here is CASERGGVGTEAFF. As DNA, the CDR3 is TGTGCCAGCGAAAGGGGGGGAGTGGGAACTGAAGCTTTCTTT.

This clone appeared a few times. The rearrangement joins TRBV19 to TRBJ1-1, with D possibly TRBD1 on 5 matching bases. CDR3 length equals 12 residues. Trimming shortened V by 2 bases and J by 4 bases, and 5 bases separated the two germline ends. Germline V gives CDR1 LNHDA, CDR2 SQIVND (reference sequence). The CDR3 sequence: CASSIQGTEAFF. CDR3 sequence (DNA): TGTGCCAGTAGTATACAGGGCACTGAAGCTTTCTTT.

The V call is TRBV3-1 (or the pseudogene TRBV3-2), the J call TRBJ1-1; D not resolved. V lost 1 base and J lost 5, with 8 bases in between. The CDR3 spans 13 residues. The germline CDR1 and CDR2 sequences are LGHDT and YNNKEL (reference sequence). In DNA, the CDR3 is TGTGCCAGCAGCCAAGCCGCTCGAACTGAAGCTTTCTTT. Its protein is CASSQAARTEAFF.

The J gene is TRBJ1-2, the V gene TRBV4-3; no clear D gene. V lost 0 bases, J lost 4 bases, and 6 bases lay in between. The germline CDR1 and CDR2 sequences are LGHNA and YSLEER. This CDR3 is 13 amino acids long. The CDR3 coding sequence is TGCGCCAGCAGCCAAGATGGGCTCTATGGCTACACCTTC. It is translated as CASSQDGLYGYTF.

The V gene is TRBV9, the J gene TRBJ2-1, with TRBD1 identical over 11 bases. This CDR3 contains 16 residues. Per the germline V gene, CDR1 is SGDLS and CDR2 is YYNGEE. With V trimmed by 0 bases and J by 4 bases, 3 bases remained unmatched. The CDR3 sequence: CASSVAGQGAYNEQFF. The DNA for the CDR3 is TGTGCCAGCAGCGTAGCCGGACAGGGGGCTTACAATGAGCAGTTCTTC.